This TCR beta chain is from a study of T cell responses to AZD1222 COVID-19 vaccine. Study findings and constraints: Donors were largely white British and mainly female; clonal diversity was possibly underestimated. Vaccine-related CD4 TCRs covered spike, predominating at 160-218 and 743-854. Seropositive status at baseline applied to only five or six AZD1222 recipients. Spike-specific TCR breadth and depth grew following two AZD1222 doses.

Only in-frame clones appear in the TCRdb table, and some are missing; sequencing was by immunoSEQ multiplex PCR. This sample has over 130,000 clones, with 70% to 90% found just once. On this clone itself: The antigen is unknown.

This CDR3 has 17 residues. Germline V gives CDR1 PRHDT, CDR2 FYEKMQ (reference sequence). Trimming left V 4 bases short and J 0 bases short, with 19 bases between. Material: peripheral blood, obtained on day 0 of AZD1222 vaccination. This chain uses TRBV13 with TRBJ2-7; the D gene is possibly TRBD2 (5 bases). This TCR derives from an adult in good health. The CDR3 DNA reads TGTGCCAGCAGCTCAACCCGGACTCCCCAGAGCTCCTACGAGCAGTACTTC. Its protein product is CASSSTRTPQSSYEQYF.